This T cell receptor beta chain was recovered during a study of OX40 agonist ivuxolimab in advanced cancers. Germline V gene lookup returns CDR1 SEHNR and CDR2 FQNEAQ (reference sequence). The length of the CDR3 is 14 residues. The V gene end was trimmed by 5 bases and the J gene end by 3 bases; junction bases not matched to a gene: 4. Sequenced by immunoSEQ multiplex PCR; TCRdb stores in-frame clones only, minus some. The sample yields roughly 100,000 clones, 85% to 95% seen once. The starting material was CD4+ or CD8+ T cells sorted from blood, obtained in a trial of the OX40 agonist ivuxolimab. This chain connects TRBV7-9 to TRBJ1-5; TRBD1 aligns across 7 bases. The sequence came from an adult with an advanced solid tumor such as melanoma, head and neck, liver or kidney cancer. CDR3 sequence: CASSGDRANQPQHF. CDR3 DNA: TGTGCCAGCAGCGGTGACAGGGCCAATCAGCCCCAGCATTTT.